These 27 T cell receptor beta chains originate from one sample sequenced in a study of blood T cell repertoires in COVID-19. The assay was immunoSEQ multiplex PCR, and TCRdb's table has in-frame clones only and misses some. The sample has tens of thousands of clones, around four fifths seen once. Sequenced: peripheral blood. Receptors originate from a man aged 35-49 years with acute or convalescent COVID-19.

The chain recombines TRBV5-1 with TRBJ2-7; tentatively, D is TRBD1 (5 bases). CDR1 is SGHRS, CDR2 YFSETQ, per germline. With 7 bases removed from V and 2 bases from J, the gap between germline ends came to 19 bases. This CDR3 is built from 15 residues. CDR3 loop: CASASSLARAYEQYF. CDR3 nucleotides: TGCGCCAGCGCCAGCAGCTTGGCCAGGGCCTACGAGCAGTACTTC. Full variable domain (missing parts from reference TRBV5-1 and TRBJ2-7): KAGVTQTPRYLIKTRGQQVTLSCSPISGHRSVSWYQQTPGQGLQFLFEYFSETQRNKGNFPGRFSGRQFSNSRSEMNVSTLELGDSALYLCASASSLARAYEQYFGPGTRLTVT.

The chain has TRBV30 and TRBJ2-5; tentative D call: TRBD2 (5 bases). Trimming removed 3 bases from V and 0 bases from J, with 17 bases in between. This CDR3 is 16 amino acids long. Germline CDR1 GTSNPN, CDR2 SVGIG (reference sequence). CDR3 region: CAWRNEGILYQETQYF. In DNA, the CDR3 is TGTGCCTGGAGAAATGAGGGAATCCTGTACCAAGAGACCCAGTACTTC.

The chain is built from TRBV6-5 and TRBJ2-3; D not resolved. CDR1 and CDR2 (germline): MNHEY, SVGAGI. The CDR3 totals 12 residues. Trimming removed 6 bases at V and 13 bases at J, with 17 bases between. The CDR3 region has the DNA TGTGCCAGCAGAAATATACCCTTCGCGGAGTATTTT. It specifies CASRNIPFAEYF.

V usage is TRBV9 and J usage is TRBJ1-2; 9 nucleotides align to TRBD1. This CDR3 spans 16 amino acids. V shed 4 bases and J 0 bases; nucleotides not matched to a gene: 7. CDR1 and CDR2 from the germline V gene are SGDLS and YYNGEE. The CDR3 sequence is CASSRAGTGSNYGYTF. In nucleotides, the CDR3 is TGTGCCAGCAGCAGAGCCGGGACAGGGTCTAACTATGGCTACACCTTC.

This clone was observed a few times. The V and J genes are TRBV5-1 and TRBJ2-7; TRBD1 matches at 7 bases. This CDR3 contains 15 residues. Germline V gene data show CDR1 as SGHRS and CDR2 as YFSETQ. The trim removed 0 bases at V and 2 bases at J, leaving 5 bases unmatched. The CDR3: CASSLGMTGPYEQYF. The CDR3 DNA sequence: TGCGCCAGCAGCTTGGGGATGACAGGGCCCTACGAGCAGTACTTC.

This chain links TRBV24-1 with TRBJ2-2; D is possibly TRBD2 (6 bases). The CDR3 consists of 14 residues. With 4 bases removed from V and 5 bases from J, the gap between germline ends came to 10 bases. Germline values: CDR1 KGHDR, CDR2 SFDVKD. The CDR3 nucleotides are TGTGCCACCAGTGAATTCGGACTAACCGGGGAGCTGTTTTTT. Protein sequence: CATSEFGLTGELFF.

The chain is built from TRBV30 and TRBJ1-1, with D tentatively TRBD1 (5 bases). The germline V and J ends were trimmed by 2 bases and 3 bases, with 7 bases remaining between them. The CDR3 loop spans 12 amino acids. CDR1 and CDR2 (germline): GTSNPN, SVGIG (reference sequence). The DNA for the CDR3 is TGTGCCTGGAGTCGGGGGGACACTGAAGCTTTCTTT. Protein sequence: CAWSRGDTEAFF.

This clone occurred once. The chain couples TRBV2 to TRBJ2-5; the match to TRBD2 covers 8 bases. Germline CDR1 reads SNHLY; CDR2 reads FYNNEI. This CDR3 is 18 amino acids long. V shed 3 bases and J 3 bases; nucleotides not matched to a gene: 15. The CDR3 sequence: CASSDLKAVLAGKETQYF. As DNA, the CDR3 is TGTGCCAGCAGTGATCTTAAAGCGGTTCTAGCGGGTAAAGAGACCCAGTACTTC. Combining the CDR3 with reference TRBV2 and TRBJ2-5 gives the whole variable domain EPEVTQTPSHQVTQMGQEVILRCVPISNHLYFYWYRQILGQKVEFLVSFYNNEISEKSEIFDDQFSVERPDGSNFTLKIRSTKLEDSAMYFCASSDLKAVLAGKETQYFGPGTRLLVL.

CDR3 region: CASSLAGGAGTEAFF. The CDR3 region has the DNA TGCGCCAGCAGCTTGGCAGGGGGCGCGGGCACTGAAGCTTTCTTT. The chain employs TRBV5-1 and TRBJ1-1, with TRBD1 matching 8 bases. Trimming cost V 0 bases and J 4 bases; bases outside gene matches: 5. The CDR3 length is 15 residues. The V gene's germline CDR1 is SGHRS and CDR2 YFSETQ.

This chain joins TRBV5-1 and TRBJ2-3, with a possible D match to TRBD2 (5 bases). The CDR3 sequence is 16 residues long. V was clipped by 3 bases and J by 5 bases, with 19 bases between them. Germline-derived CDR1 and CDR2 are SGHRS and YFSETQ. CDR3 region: CASSYNFLGEGDTQYF. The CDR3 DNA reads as TGCGCCAGCAGCTACAACTTTTTAGGAGAGGGAGATACGCAGTATTTT.

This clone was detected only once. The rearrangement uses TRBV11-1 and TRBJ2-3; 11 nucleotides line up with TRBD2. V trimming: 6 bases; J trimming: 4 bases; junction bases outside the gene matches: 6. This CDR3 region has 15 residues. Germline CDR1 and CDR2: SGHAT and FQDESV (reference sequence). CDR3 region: CASSTTSGAADTQYF. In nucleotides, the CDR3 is TGTGCCAGCAGTACGACTAGCGGGGCAGCAGATACGCAGTATTTT.

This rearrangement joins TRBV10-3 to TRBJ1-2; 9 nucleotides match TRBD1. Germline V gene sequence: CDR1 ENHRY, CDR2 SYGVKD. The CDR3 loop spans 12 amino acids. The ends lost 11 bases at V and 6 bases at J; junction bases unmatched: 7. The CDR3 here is CASRGTGNGYTF. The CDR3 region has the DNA TGTGCCTCCCGGGGGACAGGGAATGGCTACACCTTC.

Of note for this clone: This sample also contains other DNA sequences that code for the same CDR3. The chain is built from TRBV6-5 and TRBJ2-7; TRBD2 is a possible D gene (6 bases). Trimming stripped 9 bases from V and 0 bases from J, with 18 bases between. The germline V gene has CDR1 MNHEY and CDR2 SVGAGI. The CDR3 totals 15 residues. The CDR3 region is CASSRGTGDSYEQYF. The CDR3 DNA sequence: TGTGCCAGTAGCCGCGGGACGGGGGACTCCTACGAGCAGTACTTC.

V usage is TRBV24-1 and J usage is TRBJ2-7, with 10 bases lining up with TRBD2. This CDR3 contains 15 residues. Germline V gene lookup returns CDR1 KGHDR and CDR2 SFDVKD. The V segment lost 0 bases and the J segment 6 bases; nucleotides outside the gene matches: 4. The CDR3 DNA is TGTGCCACCAGTGATTTGAGGCTAGCGGGGGTCGAGCAGTACTTC. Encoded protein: CATSDLRLAGVEQYF.

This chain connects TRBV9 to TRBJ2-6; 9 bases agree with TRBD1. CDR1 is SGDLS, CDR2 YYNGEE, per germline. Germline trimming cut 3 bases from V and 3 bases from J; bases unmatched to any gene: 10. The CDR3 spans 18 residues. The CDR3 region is CASSAGTGTNLGANVLTF. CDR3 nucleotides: TGTGCCAGCAGCGCGGGGACAGGGACAAATCTTGGGGCCAACGTCCTGACTTTC.

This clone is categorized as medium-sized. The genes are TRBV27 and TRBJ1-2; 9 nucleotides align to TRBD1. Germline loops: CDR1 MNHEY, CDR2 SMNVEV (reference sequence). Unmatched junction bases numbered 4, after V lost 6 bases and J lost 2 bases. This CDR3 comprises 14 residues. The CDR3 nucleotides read TGTGCCAGCAGGACACAGGGGGCAAACTATGGCTACACCTTC. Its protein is CASRTQGANYGYTF.

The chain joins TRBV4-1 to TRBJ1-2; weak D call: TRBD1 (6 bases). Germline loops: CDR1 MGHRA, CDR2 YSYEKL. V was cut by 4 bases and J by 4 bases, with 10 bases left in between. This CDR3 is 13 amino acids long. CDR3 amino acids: CASSLDRFYGYTF. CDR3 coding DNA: TGCGCCAGCAGCCTTGACAGGTTCTATGGCTACACCTTC.

Here the CDR3 DNA reads TGTGCCAGCAGCCGCCGAGGAGGGGCCGCCGGGGAGCTGTTTTTT. It specifies CASSRRGGAAGELFF. V usage is TRBV7-2 and J usage is TRBJ2-2; D perhaps matches TRBD2 (6 bases). V was cut by 5 bases and J by 6 bases, with 16 bases left in between. The CDR3 consists of 15 residues. CDR1 is SGHTA and CDR2 is FQGNSA in the germline V gene.

The CDR3 bases are TGTGCCAGCTCACCACGGGGGGGAACTAGCGGGCGAACGAACACCGGGGAGCTGTTTTTT. This codes for CASSPRGGTSGRTNTGELFF. The genes are TRBV18 and TRBJ2-2; 9 bases line up with TRBD2. From germline, CDR1 is KGHSH and CDR2 LQKENI. Unmatched junction bases numbered 12, after V lost 1 base and J lost 0 bases. This CDR3 spans 20 amino acids.

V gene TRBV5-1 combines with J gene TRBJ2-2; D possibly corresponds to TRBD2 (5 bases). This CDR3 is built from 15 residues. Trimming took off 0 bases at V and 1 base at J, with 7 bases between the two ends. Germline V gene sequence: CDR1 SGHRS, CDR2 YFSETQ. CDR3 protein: CASSLVGGNTGELFF. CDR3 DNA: TGCGCCAGCAGCTTGGTCGGAGGGAACACCGGGGAGCTGTTTTTT.

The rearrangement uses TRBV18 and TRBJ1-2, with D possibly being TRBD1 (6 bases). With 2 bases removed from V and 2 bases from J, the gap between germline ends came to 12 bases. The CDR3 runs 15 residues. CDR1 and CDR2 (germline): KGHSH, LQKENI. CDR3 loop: CASSPAGARNYGYTF. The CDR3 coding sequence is TGTGCCAGCTCACCAGCAGGGGCGCGGAACTATGGCTACACCTTC.

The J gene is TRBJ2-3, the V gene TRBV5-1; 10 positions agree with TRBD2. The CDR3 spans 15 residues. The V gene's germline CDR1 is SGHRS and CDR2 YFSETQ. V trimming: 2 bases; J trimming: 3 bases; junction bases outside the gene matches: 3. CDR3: CASSLAGGRTDTQYF. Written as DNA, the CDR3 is TGCGCCAGCAGCTTAGCGGGGGGGCGAACAGATACGCAGTATTTT.

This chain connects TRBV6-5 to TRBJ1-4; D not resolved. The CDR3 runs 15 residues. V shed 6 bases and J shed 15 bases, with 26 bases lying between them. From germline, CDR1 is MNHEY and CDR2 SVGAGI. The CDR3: CASSQTITPTQKLFF. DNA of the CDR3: TGTGCCAGCAGCCAAACGATCACACCAACCCAAAAGTTGTTTTTT.

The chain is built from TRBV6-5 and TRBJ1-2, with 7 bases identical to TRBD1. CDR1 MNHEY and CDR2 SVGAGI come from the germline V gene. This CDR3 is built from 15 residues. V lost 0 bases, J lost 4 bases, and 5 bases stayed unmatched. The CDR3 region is CASSYSPGGGYGYTF. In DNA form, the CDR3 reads TGTGCCAGCAGTTACTCGCCAGGGGGTGGCTATGGCTACACCTTC.

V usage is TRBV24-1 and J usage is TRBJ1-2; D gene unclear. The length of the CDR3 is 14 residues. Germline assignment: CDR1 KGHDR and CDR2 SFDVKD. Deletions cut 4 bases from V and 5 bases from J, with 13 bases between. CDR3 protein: CATSEGRETYGYTF. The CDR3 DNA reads TGTGCCACCAGTGAGGGCAGAGAAACTTATGGCTACACCTTC.

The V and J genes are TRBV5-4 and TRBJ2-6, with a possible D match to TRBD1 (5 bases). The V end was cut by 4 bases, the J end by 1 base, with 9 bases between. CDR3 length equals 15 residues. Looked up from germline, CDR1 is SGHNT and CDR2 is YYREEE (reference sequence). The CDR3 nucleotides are TGTGCCAGCAGCCCCAGGGAATCTGGGGCCAACGTCCTGACTTTC. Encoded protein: CASSPRESGANVLTF.

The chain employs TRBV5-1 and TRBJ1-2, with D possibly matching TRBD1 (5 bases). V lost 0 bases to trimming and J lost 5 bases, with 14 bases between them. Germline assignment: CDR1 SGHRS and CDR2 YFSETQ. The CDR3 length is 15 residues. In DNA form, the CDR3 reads TGCGCCAGCAGCTTGGCCGATCCAGGGCGGTATGGCTACACCTTC. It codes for CASSLADPGRYGYTF.